A selection of T cell receptor beta chains follows, all from one sample in a study of blood T cell repertoires in COVID-19. The data were produced by immunoSEQ multiplex PCR, yet TCRdb's version contains in-frame clones alone and is incomplete. This table has approximately 60,000 clones, around 86% appearing once. Sequenced: peripheral blood. These receptors were taken from a woman of 80 years or more with acute or convalescent COVID-19. CDR3s include the opening cysteine and the closing phenylalanine or tryptophan. A D gene is named only where the DNA matches it firmly. Not all rows give a size; the values are once, few, many and, for expanded clones, a class.

TRBJ2-3	TRBV11-2	.	few	CASSSYIRDTQYF	TGTGCCAGCAGCTCTTATATCAGAGATACGCAGTATTTT
TRBJ2-1	TRBV6-4	TRBD1	.	CASSDRQGPAEQFF	TGTGCCAGCAGTGACCGACAGGGCCCCGCTGAGCAGTTCTTC
TRBJ2-2	TRBV7-3	.	.	CASSSRQQNTGELFF	TGTGCCAGCAGCTCCCGACAGCAGAACACCGGGGAGCTGTTTTTT
TRBJ2-7	TRBV30	.	few	CAWSPQGGISEQYF	TGTGCCTGGAGTCCCCAGGGGGGAATAAGCGAGCAGTACTTC
TRBJ2-5	TRBV5-4	.	.	CASSLNSQETQYF	TGTGCCAGCAGCTTAAACAGCCAAGAGACCCAGTACTTC
TRBJ2-1	TRBV5-1	TRBD2	.	CASSLGAPGLALYNEQFF	TGCGCCAGCAGCTTGGGAGCACCGGGACTAGCGCTTTACAATGAGCAGTTCTTC
TRBJ2-3	TRBV7-9	.	.	CASSSPQAGVTDTQYF	TGTGCCAGCAGCTCGCCCCAGGCGGGTGTCACAGATACGCAGTATTTT
TRBJ2-5	TRBV11-3	.	.	CASSLSLAHETQYF	TGTGCCAGCAGCTTGAGTCTAGCTCACGAGACCCAGTACTTC
TRBJ2-5	TRBV19	.	.	CASSMAATGYQETQYF	TGTGCCAGTAGTATGGCCGCTACAGGGTATCAAGAGACCCAGTACTTC
TRBJ1-3	TRBV3-1/TRBV3-2	.	.	CASSQGFSGNGNTIYF	TGTGCCAGCAGCCAAGGGTTTTCGGGGAATGGAAACACCATATATTTT
TRBJ2-2	TRBV19	TRBD1	.	CASSLPGQGAHTGELFF	TGTGCCAGTAGTCTCCCCGGTCAGGGGGCGCACACCGGGGAGCTGTTTTTT
TRBJ2-2	TRBV3-1/TRBV3-2	TRBD2	.	CASSQVLAGVTGELFF	TGTGCCAGCAGCCAAGTCCTAGCGGGAGTGACCGGGGAGCTGTTTTTT
TRBJ2-7	TRBV6-5	.	.	CASSSRYEQYF	TGTGCCAGCAGTTCACGGTACGAGCAGTACTTC
TRBJ1-6	TRBV20-1	.	.	CSASTGGTTNSPLHF	TGCAGTGCTAGTACGGGGGGTACAACTAATTCACCCCTCCACTTT
TRBJ1-4	TRBV7-9	.	once	CASRPTKTPTEEKLFF	TGTGCCAGCAGACCCACAAAGACCCCCACAGAGGAAAAACTGTTTTTT
TRBJ2-1	TRBV18	.	.	CASSPSPPRMQFF	TGTGCCAGCTCACCAAGTCCTCCGCGAATGCAGTTCTTC
TRBJ2-3	TRBV5-4	TRBD2	.	CASRRLAGGSTDTQYF	TGTGCCAGCAGAAGACTAGCGGGGGGGAGCACAGATACGCAGTATTTT
TRBJ2-3	TRBV4-2	TRBD2	.	CASSQDRASGAYTDTQYF	TGTGCCAGCAGCCAAGATAGGGCTAGCGGGGCTTACACAGATACGCAGTATTTT
TRBJ1-1	TRBV4-1	.	.	CASSQDRTPNTEAFF	TGCGCCAGCAGCCAAGATCGAACACCCAACACTGAAGCTTTCTTT
TRBJ2-1	TRBV7-9	.	.	CASNPRGGNEQFF	TGTGCCAGCAACCCAAGGGGGGGAAATGAGCAGTTCTTC
TRBJ2-7	TRBV2	.	.	CASKKDYTYEQYF	TGTGCCAGCAAGAAGGACTATACTTACGAGCAGTACTTC
TRBJ2-2	TRBV5-6	.	.	CASSLEQGATGELFF	TGTGCCAGCAGCTTGGAACAGGGTGCCACCGGGGAGCTGTTTTTT
TRBJ1-1	TRBV7-9	.	.	CASSLVSGHGNTEAFF	TGTGCCAGCAGCTTAGTCTCGGGACATGGGAACACTGAAGCTTTCTTT
TRBJ2-3	TRBV6-1	.	.	CASSELDTQYF	TGTGCCAGCAGTGAACTAGATACGCAGTATTTT